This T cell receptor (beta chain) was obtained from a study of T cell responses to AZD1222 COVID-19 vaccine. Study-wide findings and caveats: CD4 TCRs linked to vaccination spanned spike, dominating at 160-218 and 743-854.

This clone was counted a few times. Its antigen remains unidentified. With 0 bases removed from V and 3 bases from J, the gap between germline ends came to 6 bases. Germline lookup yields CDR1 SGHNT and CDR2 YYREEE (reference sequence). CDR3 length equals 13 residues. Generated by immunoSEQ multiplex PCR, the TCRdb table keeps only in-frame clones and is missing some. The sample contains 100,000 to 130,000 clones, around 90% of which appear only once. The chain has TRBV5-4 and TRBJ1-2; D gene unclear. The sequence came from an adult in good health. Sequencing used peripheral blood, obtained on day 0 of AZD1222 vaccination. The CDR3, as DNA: TGTGCCAGCAGCTTGGTGCCAGACTATGGCTACACCTTC. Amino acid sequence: CASSLVPDYGYTF.